This entry features one TCR beta chain sequence. Its cognate antigen is unknown. The sample comes from a study of cytomegalovirus exposure and HLA in healthy donors. Regarding the study as a whole: Many donors shared some public TCRs, even though most TCR sequences were rare. Later work found that TCR association rates differed between HLA loci; DRB1 had the most and HLA-C the fewest.

Germline loops: CDR1 SGDLS, CDR2 YYNGEE. Trimming took 0 bases from V and 4 from J; bases not matched to a gene: 2. CDR3 length equals 15 residues. Primers for the PCR totalled 60 Vbeta and 13 Jbeta. Assay used: immunoSEQ multiplex PCR; TCRdb lists only in-frame clones, some missing. Altogether approximately 95,000 clones are present, around 86% being singletons, with the ten largest covering about 4.4%. Material for sequencing was PBMCs. This receptor was identified in a woman in her 70s in good health and CMV-seropositive. The chain carries TRBV9 and TRBJ2-1; the match to TRBD1 covers 9 bases. This CDR3 reads CASSVAGQGYNEQFF. CDR3 bases: TGTGCCAGCAGCGTAGCGGGACAGGGTTACAATGAGCAGTTCTTC.